Listed here are 30 T cell receptor beta chains from one sample, sequenced in a study of T cell responses to AZD1222 COVID-19 vaccine. The repertoire was sequenced with immunoSEQ multiplex PCR; TCRdb's copy has only in-frame clones and lacks some. Altogether about 55,000 clones are present, approximately 90% being singletons, with the ten largest covering less than 5%. This sample comprised peripheral blood, obtained on day 0 of AZD1222 vaccination. Receptors were obtained from an adult in good health.

The chain uses TRBV7-9 and TRBJ2-7; D is uncertain. The V gene's germline CDR1 is SEHNR and CDR2 FQNEAQ (reference sequence). Trimming shortened V by 4 bases and J by 4 bases, and 11 bases separated the two germline ends. CDR3 size: 13 residues. The CDR3 bases are TGTGCCAGCAGCTCCCCCCATGTATACGAGCAGTACTTC. This encodes CASSSPHVYEQYF. Based on the CDR3 plus reference TRBV7-9 and TRBJ2-7, the full variable domain is DTGVSQNPRHKITKRGQNVTFRCDPISEHNRLYWYRQTLGQGPEFLTYFQNEAQLEKSRLLSDRFSAERPKGSFSTLEIQRTEQGDSAMYLCASSSPHVYEQYFGPGTRLTVT.

The rearrangement uses TRBV28 and TRBJ1-4; the D gene is possibly TRBD1 (6 bases). The V gene's germline CDR1 is MDHEN and CDR2 SYDVKM. V was trimmed by 2 bases and J by 3 bases, leaving 13 bases between them. The CDR3 has 16 residues. Written as DNA, the CDR3 is TGTGCCAGCAGTTTAGGGTGGGCAGGGGCTAATGAAAAACTGTTTTTT. Amino acids: CASSLGWAGANEKLFF.

The rearrangement links TRBV7-2 to TRBJ1-4, with TRBD1 matching over 7 bases. The ends lost 2 bases at V and 5 bases at J; junction bases unmatched: 5. The germline V gene has CDR1 SGHTA and CDR2 FQGNSA. The CDR3 contains 15 residues. The CDR3: CASSLIGQENEKLFF. The DNA for the CDR3 is TGTGCCAGCAGCTTAATCGGACAGGAGAATGAAAAACTGTTTTTT.

The CDR3 sequence: CATSDLPAGGVGELFF. The CDR3 nucleotides read TGTGCCACCAGTGATTTGCCTGCAGGGGGGGTCGGGGAGCTGTTTTTT. The gene calls are TRBV24-1 and TRBJ2-2; tentatively, D is TRBD1 or TRBD2 (7 bases each). Germline V lookup: CDR1 KGHDR, CDR2 SFDVKD. The length of the CDR3 is 16 residues. Trimming took 0 bases from V and 7 from J, leaving 14 bases between them.

The chain employs TRBV14 and TRBJ2-7; 10 positions match TRBD1. The CDR3 runs to 15 residues. The J segment lost 3 bases and the V segment lost 4 bases, leaving 6 bases of the junction unmatched. Per the germline V gene, CDR1 is SGHDN and CDR2 is FVKESK. The CDR3 bases are TGTGCCAGCAGCCGTTTGGACAGGGGGAACTACGAGCAGTACTTC. Translation: CASSRLDRGNYEQYF. Drawing the rest from reference TRBV14 and TRBJ2-7, the complete variable domain is EAGVTQFPSHSVIEKGQTVTLRCDPISGHDNLYWYRRVMGKEIKFLLHFVKESKQDESGMPNNRFLAERTGGTYSTLKVQPAELEDSGVYFCASSRLDRGNYEQYFGPGTRLTVT.

This chain joins TRBV4-3 and TRBJ1-6; D remains unclear. Germline assignment: CDR1 LGHNA and CDR2 YSLEER. The CDR3 totals 19 residues. Trimming removed 1 base from V and 1 base from J, with 17 bases in between. In nucleotides, the CDR3 is TGCGCCAGCAGCCAAGCGCAGACCGGCTCTAGGTCCTATAATTCACCCCTCCACTTT. The encoded protein is CASSQAQTGSRSYNSPLHF.

This chain connects TRBV7-8 to TRBJ2-5; tentatively, D is TRBD1 (5 bases). CDR3 length: 13 residues. Trimming cost V 1 base and J 5 bases, with 8 bases left between them. Germline CDR1 reads SGHVS; CDR2 reads FQNEAQ. Written as DNA, the CDR3 is TGTGCCAGCAGCTTAGGCAGGGTGGAGACCCAGTACTTC. Translation: CASSLGRVETQYF.

The chain combines TRBV30 with TRBJ1-3; D remains unclear. V gave up 2 bases and J gave up 1 base, with 15 bases separating them. Looked up from germline, CDR1 is GTSNPN and CDR2 is SVGIG (reference sequence). The CDR3 runs 16 residues. As DNA, the CDR3 is TGTGCCTGGAGTAAGGGAGGGCCGGCTTCTGGAAACACCATATATTTT. Its translation: CAWSKGGPASGNTIYF.

J is TRBJ2-5 and V is TRBV4-2; TRBD2 is a possible D gene (6 bases). Germline CDR1 reads LGHNA; CDR2 reads YNFKEQ. Trimming stripped 4 bases from V and 1 base from J, with 7 bases between. The CDR3 spans 13 residues. For the CDR3, the DNA is TGTGCCAGCAGCCGCGGGGTCCAAGAGACCCAGTACTTC. This sequence encodes CASSRGVQETQYF.

The V gene is TRBV5-6, the J gene TRBJ2-7; 7 nucleotides align to TRBD2. There are 13 residues in the CDR3. CDR1 is SGHDT, CDR2 YYEEEE, per germline. V was clipped by 4 bases and J by 6 bases; unmatched bases: 7. The CDR3 DNA reads as TGTGCCAGCAGCCCCCAGGGAGGGCGCGAGCAGTACTTC. Translating it yields CASSPQGGREQYF. Full variable domain (rest looked up from reference TRBV5-6 and TRBJ2-7): DAGVTQSPTHLIKTRGQQVTLRCSPKSGHDTVSWYQQALGQGPQFIFQYYEEEERQRGNFPDRFSGHQFPNYSSELNVNALLLGDSALYLCASSPQGGREQYFGPGTRLTVT.

This sequence joins TRBV6-2 or TRBV6-3 and TRBJ1-2; the D gene is possibly TRBD1 (5 bases). V dropped 6 bases and J dropped 5 bases, with 13 bases sitting between them. Germline CDR1 MNHEY, CDR2 SVGEGT. The CDR3 totals 13 residues. The CDR3 region is CASSLAGLYGYTF. CDR3 DNA: TGTGCCAGCAGCCTAGCGGGGCTTTATGGCTACACCTTC.

The DNA for the CDR3 is TGTGCCAGCAGCTTCGGGTTTCCCCTTGCCGGGGAGCTGTTTTTT. It translates to CASSFGFPLAGELFF. The V and J genes are TRBV5-4 and TRBJ2-2; no definite D call. Germline assignment: CDR1 SGHNT and CDR2 YYREEE (reference sequence). The CDR3 sequence is 15 residues long. V was trimmed by 2 bases and J by 6 bases, leaving 14 bases between them.

J is TRBJ2-5 and V is TRBV3-1 (or the pseudogene TRBV3-2); TRBD1 aligns across 8 bases. J lost 5 bases, V lost 5 bases, and 10 bases had no gene match. The germline CDR1 and CDR2 sequences are LGHDT and YNNKEL (reference sequence). The CDR3 has 15 residues. Here the CDR3 DNA reads TGTGCCAGCAGCTGGCGACAGGGGTTGGAGGAGACCCAGTACTTC. Amino acid sequence: CASSWRQGLEETQYF.

The chain is built from TRBV2 and TRBJ1-5, with unresolved D. Trimming pared 4 bases from V and 1 base from J, leaving 17 bases between. The CDR3 loop spans 17 amino acids. The germline gives CDR1 SNHLY, CDR2 FYNNEI. DNA for the CDR3: TGTGCCAGCAGTGGCCCTGGAGGCCTTCGGAGCAATCAGCCCCAGCATTTT. Encoded protein: CASSGPGGLRSNQPQHF.

The chain employs TRBV24-1 and TRBJ1-1; TRBD1 is a possible D gene (6 bases). CDR3 length equals 14 residues. Germline V gene data show CDR1 as KGHDR and CDR2 as SFDVKD. Trimming removed 4 bases at V and 5 bases at J, with 13 bases between. The CDR3 sequence is CATSDSGVETEAFF. The CDR3 DNA is TGTGCCACCAGTGACTCAGGGGTAGAGACTGAAGCTTTCTTT.

CDR3 in DNA: TGTGCCAGTAGTATTTCGGGGACGGGGCAGCCCCAGCATTTT. Protein sequence: CASSISGTGQPQHF. The chain joins TRBV19 to TRBJ1-5; possible D gene TRBD1, 5 bases. This CDR3 comprises 14 residues. Between the trimmed V and J ends, which lost 3 bases and 7 bases, there was a span of 13 bases. CDR1 LNHDA and CDR2 SQIVND come from the germline V gene (reference sequence).

This chain links TRBV5-1 with TRBJ2-3; D is tentatively TRBD1 or TRBD2 (5 bases each). CDR1 is SGHRS, CDR2 YFSETQ, per germline. V dropped 0 bases and J dropped 3 bases, with 17 bases sitting between them. CDR3 size: 17 residues. CDR3 residues: CASSLAPSGHTTDTQYF. The CDR3 nucleotides are TGCGCCAGCAGCTTGGCCCCGAGCGGACATACAACAGATACGCAGTATTTT. Supplemented by reference TRBV5-1 and TRBJ2-3, the full variable domain reads KAGVTQTPRYLIKTRGQQVTLSCSPISGHRSVSWYQQTPGQGLQFLFEYFSETQRNKGNFPGRFSGRQFSNSRSEMNVSTLELGDSALYLCASSLAPSGHTTDTQYFGPGTRLTVL.

The chain uses TRBV27 and TRBJ2-7, with 9 bases fitting TRBD2. V was clipped by 8 bases and J by 4 bases; unmatched bases: 12. The germline V gene has CDR1 MNHEY and CDR2 SMNVEV (reference sequence). There are 15 residues in the CDR3. The CDR3 sequence: CASGRLAGSRYEQYF. CDR3 in DNA: TGTGCCAGCGGCCGGCTAGCGGGGTCCCGTTACGAGCAGTACTTC.

The V and J genes are TRBV10-1 and TRBJ2-3, with unresolved D. Per the germline V gene, CDR1 is WNHNN and CDR2 is SYGVQD (reference sequence). Trimming left V 2 bases short and J 2 bases short, with 8 bases between. The CDR3 is 14 amino acids. The CDR3 DNA follows: TGCGCCAGCAGTGAGGGGTCGGACACAGATACGCAGTATTTT. Translating it yields CASSEGSDTDTQYF.

The CDR3 nucleotides read TGTGCCAGCAGCTCGTTCCGGGGGGGAAGCACAGATACGCAGTATTTT. Translated, it gives CASSSFRGGSTDTQYF. The J gene is TRBJ2-3, the V gene TRBV7-2; 8 nucleotides line up with TRBD2. Germline V gene sequence: CDR1 SGHTA, CDR2 FQGNSA. This CDR3 contains 16 residues. With 4 bases clipped from V and 0 bases from J, the junction kept 6 bases outside the gene matches.

V is TRBV5-1 and J is TRBJ1-4, with TRBD1 as a possible D gene (5 bases). Per the germline V gene, CDR1 is SGHRS and CDR2 is YFSETQ. V was clipped by 0 bases and J by 8 bases, with 11 bases between them. This CDR3 comprises 14 residues. The CDR3 here is CASSLGQGYEKLFF. The CDR3 DNA is TGCGCCAGCAGCTTGGGGCAGGGTTACGAAAAACTGTTTTTT.

This chain uses TRBV24-1 with TRBJ2-5; possibly TRBD1 for D (5 bases). The CDR3 spans 13 residues. Germline CDR1 is KGHDR and CDR2 is SFDVKD. The V end was cut by 4 bases, the J end by 5 bases, with 10 bases between. CDR3 residues: CATSEGVRETQYF. For the CDR3, the DNA is TGTGCCACCAGTGAAGGGGTCAGGGAGACCCAGTACTTC.

This chain connects TRBV20-1 to TRBJ2-7; D unclear. From germline, CDR1 is DFQATT and CDR2 SNEGSKA (reference sequence). Trimming took off 3 bases at V and 4 bases at J, with 7 bases between the two ends. The CDR3 has 11 amino acids. The CDR3 is CSASRIYEQYF. The CDR3 DNA reads as TGCAGTGCTAGTCGGATTTACGAGCAGTACTTC.

This chain connects TRBV6-5 to TRBJ1-5; 9 positions agree with TRBD1. The ends lost 7 bases at V and 7 bases at J; junction bases unmatched: 5. The CDR3 has 13 residues. Germline V gives CDR1 MNHEY, CDR2 SVGAGI. CDR3 sequence (DNA): TGTGCCAGCACCACAGGGGGCGGGCAGCCCCAGCATTTT. Amino acid sequence: CASTTGGGQPQHF.

A few counts support this clone. The V call is TRBV19, the J call TRBJ1-2; TRBD1 matches 7 bases. After removal of 4 bases from V and 8 bases from J, the junction contained 10 bases not matched to a gene. There are 14 residues in the CDR3. CDR1 LNHDA and CDR2 SQIVND come from the germline V gene (reference sequence). CDR3 nucleotides: TGTGCCAGTAGTAACCCGCGACAGGGCCGCGGCTACACCTTC. It codes for CASSNPRQGRGYTF.

The J gene is TRBJ2-7, the V gene TRBV12-3 or TRBV12-4; D is uncertain. The CDR3 is 11 residues long. Deletions cut 5 bases from V and 0 bases from J, with 2 bases between. The CDR3 sequence is CASSTSYEQYF. CDR3 coding DNA: TGTGCCAGCAGTACCTCCTACGAGCAGTACTTC.

In the case of this clone: Compared with germline, one end of the junction differs, possibly owing to a read error. The chain recombines TRBV7-7 with TRBJ2-5; D remains ambiguous. This CDR3 is built from 12 residues. CDR1 and CDR2 from the germline V gene are SSHAT and FNYEAQ (reference sequence). The CDR3 DNA reads as TGTGCTAGCAGCTCCACCGGGGAGACCCAGTACTTC. Translated: CASSSTGETQYF. The complete variable domain, with remaining parts taken from reference TRBV7-7 and TRBJ2-5, reads GAGVSQSPRYKVTKRGQDVTLRCDPISSHATLYWYQQALGQGPEFLTYFNYEAQPDKSGLPSDRFSAERPEGSISTLTIQRTEQRDSAMYRCASSSTGETQYFGPGTRLLVL.

This chain links TRBV4-2 with TRBJ1-5; D possibly corresponds to TRBD1 (5 bases). The CDR3 is made up of 15 amino acids. The V gene lost 0 bases and the J gene lost 5 bases, with 11 bases spanning the gap. Germline V CDR1 and CDR2: LGHNA, YNFKEQ. The CDR3 region is CASSQDGTEYQPQHF. CDR3 bases: TGTGCCAGCAGCCAAGATGGGACTGAGTATCAGCCCCAGCATTTT.

The rearrangement uses TRBV2 and TRBJ1-3; unclear D gene. This CDR3 has 15 amino acids. Trimming took off 6 bases at V and 0 bases at J, with 12 bases between the two ends. CDR1 and CDR2 from the germline V gene are SNHLY and FYNNEI. CDR3 loop: CASSRDGLSGNTIYF. The CDR3 DNA reads TGTGCCAGCAGCAGAGACGGACTCTCTGGAAACACCATATATTTT.

This clone has just one count. The chain couples TRBV28 to TRBJ1-5, with D possibly matching TRBD1 (5 bases). V was clipped by 3 bases and J by 6 bases, with 12 bases between them. There are 14 residues in the CDR3. Germline CDR1 and CDR2: MDHEN and SYDVKM. This chain's CDR3 is CASSLEGDGQPQHF. CDR3 sequence (DNA): TGTGCCAGCAGTTTGGAAGGGGACGGTCAGCCCCAGCATTTT.